These 13 T cell receptor beta chains were sequenced from one sample in a study of tumor and adjacent non-tumor tissue in lung cancer. This sample's RNA came from whole unsorted tissue. Three rounds of nested PCR, following a modified ARM-PCR protocol, produced the TCRbeta library. Via MiXCR, TCRdb re-called the multiplex PCR reads, giving one row per CDR3 protein. The sample holds about 110,000 distinct CDR3 sequences; over 70% are singletons and the top ten take roughly 20%. Specimen: lung tumor tissue. The receptors originated from a man in his 70s with non-small cell lung cancer.

This clonotype was picked up one time. The genes are TRBV5-4 and TRBJ2-1; D not resolved. V lost 2 bases and J 7 bases, leaving 16 bases between the germline ends. Germline-derived CDR1 and CDR2 are SGHNT and YYREEE (reference sequence). CDR3 length: 15 amino acids. Here the CDR3 reads CASSFRVRMGNEQFF. CDR3 sequence (DNA): TGTGCCAGCAGCTTTAGGGTCAGGATGGGGAATGAGCAGTTCTTC.

The chain is built from TRBV10-2 and TRBJ2-1; D is uncertain. The CDR3 has 15 amino acids. Trimming shortened V by 10 bases and J by 8 bases, and 24 bases separated the two germline ends. Germline V CDR1 and CDR2: WSHSY, SAAADI. CDR3 sequence: CANWSPVPSSHEQFF. The DNA of the CDR3 is TGCGCCAACTGGTCCCCGGTACCCTCTTCTCATGAGCAGTTCTTC.

About this clonotype itself: The junction and the germline gene differ at one end; a read error may be behind it. V and J are TRBV4-3 and TRBJ2-1; D possibly uses TRBD1 or TRBD2 (5 bases each). The CDR3 runs 16 residues. Per the germline V gene, CDR1 is LGHNA and CDR2 is YSLEER. CDR3 in amino acids: CASSQDSRDQDNEKFF. Here the CDR3 DNA reads TGTGCCAGCAGCCAAGATTCCCGGGATCAGGACAATGAGAAGTTCTTC.

This sequence joins TRBV4-2 and TRBJ1-2; D uncertain. The CDR3 is made up of 14 amino acids. Germline V lookup: CDR1 LGHNA, CDR2 YNFKEQ. Trimming cost V 0 bases and J 5 bases, with 10 bases left between them. Here the CDR3 reads CASSQEPRSYGYTF. The CDR3 DNA follows: TGTGCCAGCAGCCAAGAACCAAGGTCTTATGGCTACACCTTC.

A word on this clonotype: One end of the junction fails to match germline, which may point to a read error. The chain employs TRBV5-4 and TRBJ1-4; unclear D gene. CDR1 is SGHNT, CDR2 YYREEE, per germline (reference sequence). CDR3 size: 13 residues. The CDR3 loop reads CTSSLEMDERLFF. The CDR3 DNA follows: TGTACCAGCAGCTTGGAGATGGATGAAAGACTGTTTTTT.

The gene calls are TRBV6-1 and TRBJ1-2, with TRBD1 as a possible D gene (6 bases). This CDR3 contains 15 residues. Germline-derived CDR1 and CDR2 are MNHNS and SASEGT. V lost 6 bases to trimming and J lost 7 bases, with 21 bases between them. DNA for the CDR3: TGTGCCAGCAGCCTGCGGGACAAGTCTCACTGTGGCTACACCTTC. Its protein product is CASSLRDKSHCGYTF.

Turning to this clonotype: This could be a read error, since a much larger clone is one nucleotide away. The V gene is TRBV6-2 or TRBV6-3, the J gene TRBJ2-4; D is ambiguous. The CDR3 is 14 amino acids. Per germline, CDR1 MNHEY and CDR2 SVGEGT. Deletions cut 2 bases from V and 2 bases from J, with 7 bases between. The CDR3 spells CASSYQVTKNIQYF. The CDR3 DNA is TGTGCCAGCAGTTACCAGGTTACCAAAAACATTCAGTACTTC.

Regarding this clonotype: A clone one base away is much larger, so this may be a read error. The J gene is TRBJ1-1, the V gene TRBV28; no reliable D call. From germline, CDR1 is MDHEN and CDR2 SYDVKM. The CDR3 has 13 residues. CDR3: CASSLRLWTEGFF. As DNA, the CDR3 is TGTGCCAGCAGTCTCCGTCTTTGGACTGAAGGTTTCTTT.

A note on this clonotype: The junction departs from the called germline gene at one end, perhaps through a read error. The rearrangement joins TRBV7-9 to TRBJ1-1, with 7 bases identical to TRBD1. There are 15 residues in the CDR3. Germline lookup yields CDR1 SEHNR and CDR2 FQNEAQ (reference sequence). The CDR3 spells CTSSPGQRLDTEAFF. The CDR3 DNA reads as TGTACCAGCAGTCCGGGACAGAGGTTGGACACTGAAGCTTTCTTT.

The J gene is TRBJ1-1, the V gene TRBV10-3; D ambiguous. The germline V gene has CDR1 ENHRY and CDR2 SYGVKD. This CDR3 is 12 amino acids long. Between the trimmed V and J ends, which lost 2 bases and 6 bases, there was a span of 7 bases. Here the CDR3 DNA reads TGTGCCATCAGTGAGCGTGACGCTGAAGCTTTCTTT. Translating gives CAISERDAEAFF.

Here the CDR3 reads CASSSDLLADTQYF. CDR3 nucleotide sequence: TGTGCCAGCAGCTCAGATCTCTTGGCAGATACGCAGTATTTT. This chain connects TRBV11-2 to TRBJ2-3; no clear D. The germline V gene has CDR1 SGHAT and CDR2 FQNNGV. The CDR3 runs to 14 residues. V was cut by 4 bases and J by 4 bases, with 12 bases left in between.

This clonotype has a single count. One end of the junction varies from germline; a read error may be responsible. V and J are TRBV29-1 and TRBJ1-2; no firm D call. The CDR3 sequence is 16 residues long. Germline loops: CDR1 SQVTM, CDR2 ANQGSEA. This chain's CDR3 is CSVVPYQPSWEDGYIF. The CDR3 DNA reads TGCAGCGTTGTCCCCTATCAACCCTCATGGGAAGATGGCTACATCTTC.

As regards this clonotype: One end of the junction fails to match germline, which may point to a read error. The rearrangement joins TRBV6-5 to TRBJ2-3; D may be TRBD1 (5 bases). The CDR3 consists of 14 residues. Germline values: CDR1 MNHEY, CDR2 SVGAGI. In nucleotides, the CDR3 is TGTGCCAACAGTTACTCCAGGGACACAGATACGCAGTATTTT. It is translated as CANSYSRDTDTQYF.